This is a list of T cell receptor beta chains from one sample in a study of blood T cells in healthy people across ages. MiXCR, run by TCRdb on the 5' RACE reads, gives a single entry per CDR3 protein. The sample records about 800,000 distinct CDR3 sequences, 58% being singletons. Source material: blood. Receptors were obtained from a man aged 25-45 years in good health. Each CDR3 is given with its conserved first and last residue. D genes are given only for firm matches. Clone size is given for some rows only: seen once, a few or many times, or a class if the clone is expanded.

cdr3_length: 15; d_call: TRBD1; clone_size: -; j_call: TRBJ2-5; v_call: TRBV29-1; cdr3_aa: CSVEGTGGERETQYF; cdr3_nt: TGCAGCGTTGAAGGGACAGGGGGCGAGAGAGAGACCCAGTACTTC
cdr3_length: 19; d_call: TRBD2; clone_size: -; j_call: TRBJ2-7; v_call: TRBV5-5; cdr3_aa: CASSSLEIGWSSGPYEQYF; cdr3_nt: TGTGCCAGCAGCTCGTTGGAGATAGGATGGTCTAGCGGTCCGTACGAGCAGTACTTC
cdr3_length: 16; d_call: TRBD2; clone_size: few; j_call: TRBJ2-1; v_call: TRBV11-2; cdr3_aa: CASSQGLAQPAMEQFF; cdr3_nt: TGTGCCAGCAGCCAGGGACTAGCGCAGCCCGCGATGGAGCAGTTCTTC
cdr3_length: 14; d_call: -; clone_size: -; j_call: TRBJ2-7; v_call: TRBV20-1; cdr3_aa: CSAAMDGSYNEQYF; cdr3_nt: TGCAGTGCCGCGATGGATGGGTCCTACAATGAGCAGTACTTC
cdr3_length: 16; d_call: -; clone_size: -; j_call: TRBJ2-7; v_call: TRBV9; cdr3_aa: CASSRTLGGMAGEQYF; cdr3_nt: TGTGCCAGCAGCCGTACGCTGGGCGGGATGGCCGGCGAGCAGTACTTC
cdr3_length: 11; d_call: -; clone_size: -; j_call: TRBJ1-1; v_call: TRBV14; cdr3_aa: CASSLGRLAFF; cdr3_nt: TGTGCCAGCAGCTTGGGGCGCCTAGCTTTCTTT
cdr3_length: 14; d_call: -; clone_size: -; j_call: TRBJ1-2; v_call: TRBV4-3; cdr3_aa: CASSLQVVDSSYTF; cdr3_nt: TGCGCCAGCAGCCTACAGGTCGTAGATTCGTCTTACACCTTC
cdr3_length: 13; d_call: -; clone_size: -; j_call: TRBJ2-3; v_call: TRBV4-1; cdr3_aa: CASRGGLTDTQYF; cdr3_nt: TGCGCCAGCAGAGGGGGGCTCACAGATACGCAGTATTTT
cdr3_length: 12; d_call: TRBD2; clone_size: -; j_call: TRBJ2-3; v_call: TRBV6-1; cdr3_aa: CASSSRLAKQYF; cdr3_nt: TGTGCCAGCAGTAGCAGACTAGCCAAGCAGTATTTT
cdr3_length: 12; d_call: -; clone_size: -; j_call: TRBJ2-3; v_call: TRBV11-2; cdr3_aa: CASSSAADTQYF; cdr3_nt: TGTGCCAGCAGCTCCGCTGCAGATACGCAGTATTTT
cdr3_length: 14; d_call: -; clone_size: -; j_call: TRBJ1-5; v_call: TRBV12-3/TRBV12-4; cdr3_aa: CASSLEGDNQPQHF; cdr3_nt: TGTGCCAGCAGTTTAGAAGGGGACAATCAGCCCCAGCATTTT
cdr3_length: 15; d_call: -; clone_size: -; j_call: TRBJ2-5; v_call: TRBV5-1; cdr3_aa: CASSPLIGQDVTQYF; cdr3_nt: TGCGCCAGCAGCCCCCTAATAGGCCAAGATGTGACCCAGTACTTC
cdr3_length: 15; d_call: -; clone_size: -; j_call: TRBJ2-7; v_call: TRBV28; cdr3_aa: CASSSPGSSSYEQYF; cdr3_nt: TGTGCCAGCAGTTCCCCCGGATCAAGCTCCTACGAGCAGTACTTC
cdr3_length: 10; d_call: -; clone_size: -; j_call: TRBJ2-1; v_call: TRBV29-1; cdr3_aa: CSVAEYEQFF; cdr3_nt: TGCAGCGTCGCCGAATACGAGCAGTTCTTC
cdr3_length: 13; d_call: TRBD2; clone_size: many; j_call: TRBJ2-4; v_call: TRBV7-8; cdr3_aa: CASSWGGQNIQYF; cdr3_nt: TGTGCCAGCAGCTGGGGAGGGCAAAACATTCAGTACTTC
cdr3_length: 14; d_call: -; clone_size: -; j_call: TRBJ2-4; v_call: TRBV7-8; cdr3_aa: CASSRDGAKNIQYF; cdr3_nt: TGTGCCAGCAGTAGAGATGGTGCCAAAAACATTCAGTACTTC
cdr3_length: 15; d_call: TRBD1; clone_size: -; j_call: TRBJ1-4; v_call: TRBV20-1; cdr3_aa: CSARKLTGPNEKLFF; cdr3_nt: TGCAGTGCTAGAAAACTGACAGGGCCGAATGAAAAACTGTTTTTT
cdr3_length: 15; d_call: -; clone_size: few; j_call: TRBJ2-2; v_call: TRBV7-2; cdr3_aa: CASRSRAEATGELFF; cdr3_nt: TGTGCCAGCCGTTCGAGGGCGGAGGCTACCGGGGAGCTGTTTTTT
cdr3_length: 13; d_call: -; clone_size: few; j_call: TRBJ2-5; v_call: TRBV24-1; cdr3_aa: CATSVAGEETQYF; cdr3_nt: TGTGCCACCAGTGTTGCAGGAGAAGAGACCCAGTACTTC
cdr3_length: 16; d_call: -; clone_size: -; j_call: TRBJ1-1; v_call: TRBV7-2; cdr3_aa: CASSFRPTVTNTEAFF; cdr3_nt: TGTGCCAGCAGCTTCCGCCCCACGGTGACTAACACTGAAGCTTTCTTT
cdr3_length: 11; d_call: -; clone_size: once; j_call: TRBJ2-7; v_call: TRBV20-1; cdr3_aa: CSAKQSYEQYF; cdr3_nt: TGCAGTGCTAAACAATCCTACGAGCAGTACTTC
cdr3_length: 13; d_call: -; clone_size: -; j_call: TRBJ2-1; v_call: TRBV6-2/TRBV6-3; cdr3_aa: CASSYRQELEQFF; cdr3_nt: TGTGCCAGCAGTTACCGGCAGGAGCTTGAGCAGTTCTTC
cdr3_length: 13; d_call: -; clone_size: -; j_call: TRBJ2-1; v_call: TRBV12-3/TRBV12-4; cdr3_aa: CASSLHGANEQFF; cdr3_nt: TGTGCCAGCAGTTTACACGGGGCCAATGAGCAGTTCTTC
cdr3_length: 14; d_call: TRBD2; clone_size: -; j_call: TRBJ2-7; v_call: TRBV5-1; cdr3_aa: CASSYEGLQYEQYF; cdr3_nt: TGCGCCAGCAGCTACGAGGGACTACAGTACGAGCAGTACTTC
cdr3_length: 17; d_call: TRBD1; clone_size: -; j_call: TRBJ1-5; v_call: TRBV28; cdr3_aa: CASRWTGRIRAEQPQHF; cdr3_nt: TGTGCCAGCCGATGGACAGGACGCATCAGGGCCGAGCAGCCCCAGCATTTT
cdr3_length: 15; d_call: -; clone_size: -; j_call: TRBJ2-1; v_call: TRBV5-1; cdr3_aa: CASSPPRGASNEQFF; cdr3_nt: TGCGCCAGCAGCCCCCCGAGGGGGGCTTCCAATGAGCAGTTCTTC
cdr3_length: 11; d_call: -; clone_size: once; j_call: TRBJ2-6; v_call: TRBV25-1; cdr3_aa: CASTSLNVLTF; cdr3_nt: TGTGCCAGCACGTCGCTTAACGTCCTGACTTTC
cdr3_length: 12; d_call: -; clone_size: -; j_call: TRBJ2-5; v_call: TRBV12-3/TRBV12-4; cdr3_aa: CASGVSTETQYF; cdr3_nt: TGTGCCAGCGGGGTGAGCACAGAGACCCAGTACTTC
cdr3_length: 14; d_call: TRBD1; clone_size: -; j_call: TRBJ2-7; v_call: TRBV6-6; cdr3_aa: CASSRQGVAYEQYF; cdr3_nt: TGTGCCAGCAGTAGACAGGGGGTCGCGTACGAGCAGTACTTC
cdr3_length: 14; d_call: -; clone_size: -; j_call: TRBJ1-2; v_call: TRBV7-2; cdr3_aa: CASSLAAGYYGYTF; cdr3_nt: TGTGCCAGCAGCTTAGCAGCAGGGTACTATGGCTACACCTTC
cdr3_length: 18; d_call: TRBD2; clone_size: -; j_call: TRBJ2-3; v_call: TRBV27; cdr3_aa: CASSSTSGRAAPSDTQYF; cdr3_nt: TGTGCCAGCAGTTCGACTAGCGGGAGAGCCGCCCCCTCAGATACGCAGTATTTT